This T cell receptor (beta chain) comes out of a study of CD8 T cells in Susac syndrome. As for the study in general: Blood was drawn from Susac syndrome patients while they were therapy-naive, on corticosteroids, or on intravenous immunoglobulin alone.

With random hexamers, reverse transcription was performed on about 0.45 to 1 ug of RNA. From the immunoSEQ multiplex PCR reads, TCRdb called clonotypes with MiXCR, one entry per CDR3 protein. This sample has 150,000 to 180,000 distinct CDR3 sequences; around 96% occur once, and the top ten carry about 0.17%. Patients with Susac syndrome showed fulfilment of recently defined diagnostic criteria for definite or probable disease. V trimming: 7 bases; J trimming: 7 bases; junction bases outside the gene matches: 13. This CDR3 region has 14 residues. Germline CDR1 reads ENHRY; CDR2 reads SYGVKD. This clonotype showed up just a few times.

This receptor was obtained from a human donor with Susac syndrome. The specimen was CD4+ T cells from PBMCs. V usage is TRBV10-3 and J usage is TRBJ2-7, with 7 bases aligning to TRBD1. The CDR3 reads CAIKRDSEPREQYF. For the CDR3, the DNA is TGTGCCATCAAGAGGGACAGCGAACCTAGAGAGCAGTACTTC.